This T cell receptor beta chain appears in the sequencing data of a study of CD8 T cells in Susac syndrome. This CDR3 has 16 residues. Trimming cost V 2 bases and J 6 bases, with 21 bases left between them. Germline V gene data show CDR1 as SQVTM and CDR2 as ANQGSEA. The authors reverse transcribed roughly 0.5 to 1 ug RNA with random hexamers. Amplification of the TCR beta CDR3 was carried out by immunoSEQ multiplex PCR, which spanned a total of 54 Vbeta and 13 Jbeta segments. MiXCR, applied by TCRdb to the immunoSEQ multiplex PCR reads, yields one record per CDR3 protein. The top ten hold roughly 0.059% of the sample, which has over 300,000 distinct CDR3 sequences, about 90% seen once. CD8+ and CD4+ T cells from blood underwent TCR beta sequencing, which was carried out in a high-throughput format. TEMRA cells were FACS-enriched, while CD8+ and CD4+ T cells were negatively isolated.

The TCR originated in a human donor with multiple sclerosis. Sequencing was done on a sample of CD4+ T cells from PBMCs. The chain carries TRBV29-1 and TRBJ2-3, with D perhaps TRBD2 (6 bases). CDR3: CSVEKLVASGRDTQYF. Here the CDR3 DNA reads TGCAGCGTTGAAAAGTTAGTTGCGTCTGGGAGGGATACGCAGTATTTT.